This entry describes one T cell receptor beta chain. Its antigen specificity is not known. No quality values exist for individual bases; no much larger clone is one base distant. V loses 5 bases of germline sequence and J loses 8 bases, and the interval between the two ends is 20 bases. Counted from cysteine to phenylalanine, this CDR3 has 15 amino acids. CDR3 DNA only is kept here, 45 bases in frame from base 1. CDR1 KGHDR and CDR2 SFDVKD were looked up in the germline V gene. Sample time point, as interpreted from the label and publication: baseline before first vaccination. Reading the label with the study, this specimen's treatment or condition is: meningococcal conjugate vaccine given as trial control. Vaccinee samples came from UK trials COV001 and COV002, including a single-blind randomized controlled phase 2/3 trial of AZD1222 (ChAdOx1 nCoV-19) in healthy adults. Trial participant PBMC samples were collected at day 0 and day 28 after the second dose for TCRbeta chain sequencing.

The CDR3 regions of human TCRbeta chains were subjected to immunosequencing. As for the original processing: Repertoire TCRs were matched against a reference library of SARS-CoV-2-specific TCRs generated with the MIRA antigen-specificity platform. Breadth was defined as the fraction of unique TCRs that were SARS-CoV-2-associated. Depth was defined as the fraction of total T cells that were SARS-CoV-2-associated. Using the MIRA data, each spike-specific TCR was mapped to the spike region that the TCR reacts to and placed in a CD4 or CD8 class. Log10-transformed breadth and depth values were compared by one-way ANOVA with Sidak's multiple comparisons tests. Sourced from immuneACCESS, this table was stored by TCRdb with only in-frame sequences that have V and J called. A share of the clones is absent; for the studies checked, an unresolved V gene accounts for under half, and the remainder has no known explanation. V and J calls and clone size follow that table, whereas D and trimming were derived from the DNA. This sample gives about 100,000 clones in total; approximately 90% of them show up just once. The ten largest clones capture less than 4% of the sample.

These data originate in a study of T cell responses to AZD1222 COVID-19 vaccine (dated by TCRdb to 2020 to 2023). Regarding the complete study: A total of just over 230 trial participants underwent TCR sequencing, of whom 207 had received two doses of AZD1222 and about 25 had received two doses of the MenACWY control vaccine. Enrollment into the trials was organized by age into subgroups of 18-55, 56-69 and 70-plus years, and those subgroups contained approximately 150, 30 and 60 TCR-sequenced participants, respectively. The research as a whole found: The 56-69-year group was small, and its depth increase did not reach significance, likely because of low power. Vaccine-associated CD4 TCRs spanned the whole spike protein, with dominant responses in regions 160-218 and 743-854. Participants were mostly white British, with more females than males. The authors suggested clonal diversity may have been underestimated. Conclusions about previously exposed vaccinees are limited because only a handful of AZD1222 recipients were SARS-CoV-2 seropositive at baseline. Spike-specific TCR breadth and depth rose significantly after two AZD1222 doses compared with day 0 and with MenACWY recipients. Reportedly, close to half of the unique spike-specific TCRs recognized epitopes lying outside the regions that are mutated in the B.1.351 and B.1.1.7 variants. Because no samples from the day 14 peak response were available, repertoires could be characterized only after the peak T cell response.

The sequence links TRBV24-1 to TRBJ1-2; a confident D gene designation cannot be given. The sequence derives from an adult in good health. The sample here was peripheral blood, taken on day 0 of MenACWY control vaccination. The nucleotides are TGTGCCACCAGTGCCCGGCGCGTTTGGCGGGTGGGCTACACCTTC. Its translation is CATSARRVWRVGYTF.